The rows below give T cell receptor beta chains drawn from one sample of a study of blood T cell repertoires in COVID-19. The protocol was immunoSEQ multiplex PCR, while the TCRdb copy is restricted to in-frame clones and leaves out a portion. This sample has a few hundred thousand clones, with more than 85% found just once. Specimen: PBMCs or T cells enriched from blood (not recorded which). The receptors stem from a woman in her 30s who had recovered from COVID-19. Both conserved end residues are part of each CDR3. The D gene is left open where the match is weak. Where a row states a size, it is once, few, many or the class of an expanded clone; other rows omit it.

NA,TRBJ1-1,TRBV6-5,NA,TGTGCCAGCAGGGGGAGAACTGAAGCTTTCTTT,CASRGRTEAFF
NA,TRBJ1-5,TRBV9,NA,TGTGCCAGCAGCGTCGGTGGAGGGACGGGCAATCAGCCCCAGCATTTT,CASSVGGGTGNQPQHF
NA,TRBJ2-5,TRBV6-5,TRBD1,TGTGCCAGCAGTTTGGGACAGGGCCATCAAGAGACCCAGTACTTC,CASSLGQGHQETQYF
few,TRBJ2-7,TRBV6-6,TRBD2,TGTGCCAGCAGTCCAACAACTAGCGGGGGAATCCGTAGGTCCTACGAGCAGTACTTC,CASSPTTSGGIRRSYEQYF
NA,TRBJ2-7,TRBV6-2/TRBV6-3,TRBD1,TGTGCCAGCAGTTACACAGGGGGCCCCTACGAGCAGTACTTC,CASSYTGGPYEQYF
NA,TRBJ1-5,TRBV18,NA,TGTGCCAGCTCACCAAGCCAGGGTGGAAATCAGCCCCAGCATTTT,CASSPSQGGNQPQHF
NA,TRBJ1-1,TRBV28,TRBD1,TGTGCCAGCAGCGACAGGGGGCTTGGAGCTTTCTTT,CASSDRGLGAFF
NA,TRBJ2-7,TRBV25-1,NA,TGTGCCACCCAACCCTGGCAGGGCGACGAGCAGTACTTC,CATQPWQGDEQYF
NA,TRBJ1-1,TRBV13,TRBD1,TGTGCCAGCAGCTACTCAGGGGGCAGTTGGGGCACTGAAGCTTTCTTT,CASSYSGGSWGTEAFF
NA,TRBJ1-1,TRBV28,NA,TGTGCCAGCAGTCCCCTGGGGGGGATCACTGAAGCTTTCTTT,CASSPLGGITEAFF
NA,TRBJ1-1,TRBV28,NA,TGTGCCAGCAATACCCCCGCGGGGACGAACACTGAAGCTTTCTTT,CASNTPAGTNTEAFF
NA,TRBJ1-1,TRBV30,NA,TGTGCCTGGAGTGTACTTGGCAGGGGGAACACTGAAGCTTTCTTT,CAWSVLGRGNTEAFF
NA,TRBJ2-1,TRBV6-5,TRBD1,TGTGCCAGCAGCCTATCCGGGACAGGGGGATATGAGCAGTTCTTC,CASSLSGTGGYEQFF
once,TRBJ2-3,TRBV2,NA,TGTGCCAGCAGTTTACAGGGTACAGATACGCAGTATTTT,CASSLQGTDTQYF
NA,TRBJ2-7,TRBV19,NA,TGTGCCACGAGTGAACTCCTCTCTTACGAGCAGTACTTC,CATSELLSYEQYF
NA,TRBJ1-1,TRBV4-3,TRBD1,TGCGCCAGCAGCCAAGACCGACAGGGGAACACTGAAGCTTTCTTT,CASSQDRQGNTEAFF
NA,TRBJ1-2,TRBV12-3/TRBV12-4,TRBD1,TGTGCCAGCAACGGACAGGGGAACTATGGCTACACCTTC,CASNGQGNYGYTF
NA,TRBJ1-2,TRBV13,TRBD1,TGTGCCAGCAGCCGCGAGGGGGCCTATGGCTACACCTTC,CASSREGAYGYTF
NA,TRBJ1-2,TRBV28,TRBD1,TGTGCCAGCAGTTTAAGGGGGCTCGGGGTTAGCTACACCTTC,CASSLRGLGVSYTF
NA,TRBJ2-2,TRBV3-1/TRBV3-2,NA,TGTGCCAGCAGCTTAGCCGGGGAGCTGTTTTTT,CASSLAGELFF
NA,TRBJ2-2,TRBV7-2,NA,TGTGCCAGCAGCTTAATGGGGGAGGCCACCGGGGAGCTGTTTTTT,CASSLMGEATGELFF
NA,TRBJ1-1,TRBV2,TRBD1,TGTGCCACCCAGTTAGGGGGCTTCCCTGAAGCTTTCTTT,CATQLGGFPEAFF
NA,TRBJ2-2,TRBV7-9,NA,TGTGCCAGCAGCCCGGTGTCCGGGGAGCTGTTTTTT,CASSPVSGELFF
NA,TRBJ1-5,TRBV28,TRBD1,TGTGCCAGCAGTTTAGGGACAGGGGGCGTTCAGCCCCAGCATTTT,CASSLGTGGVQPQHF
NA,TRBJ2-7,TRBV4-1,NA,TGCGCCTCTAGGGGGGGTTCCTACGAGCAGTACTTC,CASRGGSYEQYF
NA,TRBJ1-1,TRBV28,NA,TGTGCCAGCAGTTTTGGGGCCCAAATGAACACTGAAGCTTTCTTT,CASSFGAQMNTEAFF
NA,TRBJ2-7,TRBV28,NA,TGTGCCAGCAGTTATGGCCAATACGAGCAGTACTTC,CASSYGQYEQYF
NA,TRBJ2-3,TRBV10-3,TRBD2,TGTGCCATCAGTAAGTACCCGCCTAGCGGGGATGGAGATACGCAGTATTTT,CAISKYPPSGDGDTQYF
NA,TRBJ2-3,TRBV5-1,TRBD1,TGCGCCAGCAGCCTGGGACAGGGTGGGTTTTCAGATACGCAGTATTTT,CASSLGQGGFSDTQYF
NA,TRBJ1-2,TRBV28,TRBD1,TGTGCCAGCACTGGACAGGGTTGGGGCTACACCTTC,CASTGQGWGYTF
NA,TRBJ1-2,TRBV19,NA,TGTGCCAGTAGTATGGGGGCAGACTATGGCTACACCTTC,CASSMGADYGYTF
few,TRBJ2-5,TRBV30,NA,TGTGCCTGGAGTGCCGGGAACCAAGAGACCCAGTACTTC,CAWSAGNQETQYF
NA,TRBJ1-1,TRBV12-3/TRBV12-4,NA,TGTGCCAGCAGCCCCGGGTCGCCGCGGGCTTTCTTT,CASSPGSPRAFF
NA,TRBJ1-1,TRBV7-2,NA,TGTGCCAGCAGCTTAGGAGGAGGGACGGTCACTGAAGCTTTCTTT,CASSLGGGTVTEAFF
NA,TRBJ2-4,TRBV2,NA,TGTGCCAGCACATTCCGCGTTGTCAAAAACATTCAGTACTTC,CASTFRVVKNIQYF
NA,TRBJ1-1,TRBV30,NA,TGTGCCTGGAGTCCTGGGACATGGGGCACTGAAGCTTTCTTT,CAWSPGTWGTEAFF
NA,TRBJ2-7,TRBV4-2,TRBD1,TGTGCCAGCAGCCAAGATACAGGGGGTGCGTCGTACTTC,CASSQDTGGASYF
NA,TRBJ2-7,TRBV14,TRBD1,TGTGCCAGCAGCCGACGATTGGCAGGGGGATTCTACGAGCAGTACTTC,CASSRRLAGGFYEQYF
NA,TRBJ1-1,TRBV12-5,TRBD1,TGTGCTAGTGGTGCAGGGGGCCTCACTGAAGCTTTCTTT,CASGAGGLTEAFF
NA,TRBJ2-2,TRBV19,TRBD2,TGTGCCAGTAGGACTAGCGGGGGCGCCGGGGAGCTGTTTTTT,CASRTSGGAGELFF
NA,TRBJ1-1,TRBV28,NA,TGTGCCAGCAGTTTACTTGACAGGGAAGCTTTCTTT,CASSLLDREAFF
NA,TRBJ2-7,TRBV5-1,TRBD1,TGCGCCAGCAGCTTGGACAGGGGGCCCAGCGAGCAGTACTTC,CASSLDRGPSEQYF
NA,TRBJ1-1,TRBV7-9,TRBD1,TGTGCCAGCAGCAAGGGACAGGGGGACCCTGAAGCTTTCTTT,CASSKGQGDPEAFF
few,TRBJ2-7,TRBV4-3,NA,TGCGCCAGCAGCCAAGTCCAGACAGGAGCCCTCTCAATCCCCCCTCGTGAGCAGTACTTC,CASSQVQTGALSIPPREQYF
NA,TRBJ2-5,TRBV7-9,NA,TGTGCCAGCAGCTTCCCCCAAAGTCGGGAGACCCAGTACTTC,CASSFPQSRETQYF
NA,TRBJ1-1,TRBV7-9,NA,TGTGCCAGCAAACGTCCGCCAGAGGACACTGAAGCTTTCTTT,CASKRPPEDTEAFF
NA,TRBJ2-3,TRBV2,TRBD2,TGTGCCAGTAGCGGGACCGCTTTCCCCCAGGATACGCAGTATTTT,CASSGTAFPQDTQYF
NA,TRBJ2-1,TRBV1,NA,TGCACCAGCAGCCAAGAGGGGTTTGCGCTAGCGACCTACAATGAGCAGTTCTTC,CTSSQEGFALATYNEQFF
NA,TRBJ1-5,TRBV2,TRBD1,TGTGCCAGCAGCTACGGGACAGGGGGCCAGCCCCAGCATTTT,CASSYGTGGQPQHF
NA,TRBJ1-1,TRBV16,TRBD1,TGTGCCAGCAGGCGACAGGGAATGGTGGGCACTGAAGCTTTCTTT,CASRRQGMVGTEAFF
NA,TRBJ2-7,TRBV5-8,TRBD1,TGTGCCAGCAGCTTATACAGGGGGCCCGACTACGAGCAGTACTTC,CASSLYRGPDYEQYF
NA,TRBJ2-7,TRBV27,NA,TGTGCCAGCAGTTTAATTTCCTCTTCCTACGAGCAGTACTTC,CASSLISSSYEQYF
NA,TRBJ2-7,TRBV10-3,NA,TGTGCCATCAAAATCTCTGCGGGACCTACGGACGAGCAGTACTTC,CAIKISAGPTDEQYF
NA,TRBJ2-4,TRBV11-1,TRBD1,TGTGCCAGCAGCTCCGGGACAGCTAAAAACATTCAGTACTTC,CASSSGTAKNIQYF